These T cell receptor beta chains were read from a single sample in a study of T cells in Graves' hyperthyroidism and ophthalmopathy. Each CDR3 protein gets one entry after TCRdb re-called the multiplex PCR reads with MiXCR. The repertoire has around 350,000 distinct CDR3 sequences, roughly 14% of them found once; the top ten carry about a quarter. The sequencing input was blood. These receptors were collected from a woman aged 18-29 years with Graves' hyperthyroidism that later progressed to Graves' ophthalmopathy. The CDR3 runs from the conserved cysteine through the conserved F or W. A D gene is named only where the DNA matches it firmly. Size is omitted from some rows. Given values are once, few, many or a class for expanded clones.

>-|TRBV20-1|-|TRBJ2-5
CSAAERETQYF
TGCAGTGCTGCGGAAAGGGAGACCCAGTACTTC
>-|TRBV5-7|-|TRBJ1-2
CASSLGNIFNYGYTF
TGTGCCAGCAGCTTGGGGAACATTTTTAACTATGGCTACACCTTC
>many|TRBV4-2|-|TRBJ2-7
CASSQKGGAEQYF
TGTGCCAGCAGCCAAAAGGGGGGAGCCGAGCAGTACTTC
>many|TRBV12-3/TRBV12-4|TRBD2|TRBJ2-1
CATIAGGYNEQFF
TGTGCGACTATAGCGGGAGGCTACAATGAGCAGTTCTTC
>many|TRBV7-8|TRBD1|TRBJ2-3
CASSLDRGSTDTQYF
TGTGCCAGCAGCTTGGACAGGGGTAGCACAGATACGCAGTATTTT
>many|TRBV11-2|-|TRBJ2-5
CASSLDRSGPGKTQYF
TGTGCCAGCAGCTTAGATCGAAGCGGGCCTGGGAAGACCCAGTACTTC
>many|TRBV2|TRBD1|TRBJ1-2
CASRPDRGVNYGYTF
TGTGCCAGCAGACCCGACAGGGGCGTTAACTATGGCTACACCTTC
>few|TRBV9|TRBD2|TRBJ2-1
CASSVTAPPGLAGVSDEQFF
TGTGCCAGCAGCGTAACAGCCCCCCCGGGACTAGCGGGAGTTTCCGATGAGCAGTTCTTC
>few|TRBV24-1|-|TRBJ1-1
CATSSWSGSEAFF
TGTGCCACAAGCTCCTGGAGTGGGAGTGAAGCTTTCTTT
>many|TRBV24-1|TRBD1|TRBJ2-7
CATSDSGQGTEQYF
TGTGCCACCAGTGACTCCGGACAGGGTACCGAGCAGTACTTC
>many|TRBV11-2|-|TRBJ2-4
CASSLDRENIQYF
TGTGCCAGCAGCTTAGATCGCGAAAACATTCAGTACTTC
>-|TRBV13|-|TRBJ2-7
CASGQLPSYEQYF
TGTGCCAGTGGACAGCTACCCTCCTACGAGCAGTACTTC
>few|TRBV29-1|-|TRBJ2-7
CSVAQGYEQYF
TGCAGCGTTGCTCAGGGCTACGAGCAGTACTTC
>many|TRBV11-2|-|TRBJ2-7
CASRPPGPIYEQYF
TGTGCCAGCAGGCCTCCCGGGCCCATATACGAGCAGTACTTC
>many|TRBV5-1|-|TRBJ1-1
CASSLWGSNTEAFF
TGCGCCAGCAGCTTATGGGGCTCGAACACTGAAGCTTTCTTT
>many|TRBV28|TRBD2|TRBJ2-2
CASSLLAGGSGELFF
TGTGCCAGCAGTTTACTAGCGGGAGGTTCCGGGGAGCTGTTTTTT
>few|TRBV19|TRBD1|TRBJ2-4
CASSTRQGVRDIQYF
TGTGCCAGTAGTACCCGACAGGGGGTGAGGGACATTCAGTACTTC
>few|TRBV6-5|TRBD2|TRBJ2-6
CASSYSQASGSVSSGANVLTF
TGTGCCAGCAGTTACTCGCAGGCTAGCGGGAGTGTAAGCTCTGGGGCCAACGTCCTGACTTTC
>many|TRBV6-1|-|TRBJ2-7
CASSERGTDYEQYF
TGTGCCAGCAGTGAACGGGGGACAGATTACGAGCAGTACTTC
>many|TRBV2|-|TRBJ2-6
CASSEKGTGANVLTF
TGTGCCAGCAGTGAAAAGGGCACTGGGGCCAACGTCCTGACTTTC
>many|TRBV7-9|TRBD1|TRBJ2-3
CASSLELGQGTDTQYF
TGTGCCAGCAGCTTAGAATTGGGACAGGGCACAGATACGCAGTATTTT
>-|TRBV18|TRBD1|TRBJ2-1
CASSPLGTDSYNEQFF
TGTGCCAGCTCACCTCTCGGGACAGACTCCTACAATGAGCAGTTCTTC
>-|TRBV19|-|TRBJ1-1
CASSIGGMNTEAFF
TGTGCCAGTAGTATCGGCGGCATGAACACTGAAGCTTTCTTT
>-|TRBV4-3|-|TRBJ2-5
CASSQGIGLQETQYF
TGCGCCAGCAGCCAAGGGATAGGGCTTCAAGAGACCCAGTACTTC
>many|TRBV27|TRBD1|TRBJ1-2
CASSSPGTGGYGYTF
TGTGCCAGCAGTTCCCCCGGGACAGGGGGCTATGGCTACACCTTC
>-|TRBV7-9|-|TRBJ1-1
CASNQQGWNTEAFF
TGTGCCAGCAACCAACAGGGTTGGAACACTGAAGCTTTCTTT
>many|TRBV29-1|-|TRBJ2-1
CSVRTDSYNEQFF
TGCAGCGTTCGGACAGACTCCTACAATGAGCAGTTCTTC
>many|TRBV15|-|TRBJ2-5
CATSRSLGSAETQYF
TGTGCCACCAGCAGATCCCTAGGAAGTGCCGAGACCCAGTACTTC
>-|TRBV13|TRBD1|TRBJ1-6
CASSFQGALSNSPLHF
TGTGCCAGCAGCTTCCAGGGGGCGCTCAGCAATTCACCCCTCCACTTT
>many|TRBV20-1|TRBD1|TRBJ1-5
CSADRAFNQPQHF
TGCAGTGCGGACAGGGCGTTCAATCAGCCCCAGCATTTT
>many|TRBV14|-|TRBJ2-7
CASSQEDEAEQYF
TGTGCCAGCAGCCAAGAGGACGAGGCCGAGCAGTACTTC
>many|TRBV20-1|TRBD1|TRBJ1-1
CSATPDRFDRGTEAFF
TGCAGTGCTACCCCCGACCGATTCGACAGGGGGACTGAAGCTTTCTTT
>many|TRBV24-1|-|TRBJ2-1
CATSDSNEQFF
TGTGCCACCAGTGATTCGAATGAGCAGTTCTTC
>-|TRBV29-1|TRBD2|TRBJ2-5
CSAFLAGGTQYF
TGCAGCGCCTTTCTAGCGGGAGGGACCCAGTACTTC
>-|TRBV15|-|TRBJ1-5
CATSTLGDQPQHF
TGTGCCACCAGCACCCTGGGGGATCAGCCCCAGCATTTT
>many|TRBV20-1|-|TRBJ2-7
CSAILLEAYEQYF
TGCAGTGCTATTCTTCTGGAAGCCTACGAGCAGTACTTC
>many|TRBV27|TRBD2|TRBJ2-7
CASSLGGRHYEQYF
TGTGCCAGCAGTTTGGGAGGGAGACACTACGAGCAGTACTTC
>many|TRBV7-9|-|TRBJ2-5
CASSLPRVRGETQYF
TGTGCCAGCAGCCTCCCACGGGTTCGAGGAGAGACCCAGTACTTC
>-|TRBV20-1|-|TRBJ2-3
CRTDSEYTDTQYF
TGCCGGACGGACTCAGAGTACACAGATACGCAGTATTTT
>many|TRBV6-2/TRBV6-3|TRBD2|TRBJ2-5
CASSLAGGESETQYF
TGTGCCAGCAGTCTAGCGGGAGGGGAGTCGGAGACCCAGTACTTC
>few|TRBV7-8|-|TRBJ2-5
CASSPPVAAPPLETQYF
TGTGCCAGCAGCCCGCCCGTGGCGGCTCCTCCGTTGGAGACCCAGTACTTC
>few|TRBV7-6|-|TRBJ2-7
CASSLEFGAYEQYF
TGTGCCAGCAGCTTAGAATTCGGAGCCTACGAGCAGTACTTC
>-|TRBV6-5|TRBD1|TRBJ2-7
CASSSKFTGVLSYEQYF
TGTGCCAGCAGCTCCAAGTTTACAGGGGTTTTATCCTACGAGCAGTACTTC
>-|TRBV27|-|TRBJ1-1
CASSSGLSEAFF
TGTGCCAGCAGCAGTGGATTAAGTGAAGCTTTCTTT
>-|TRBV19|TRBD2|TRBJ2-1
CASSIVSLAANEQFF
TGTGCCAGTAGTATAGTAAGTCTAGCGGCCAATGAGCAGTTCTTC
>many|TRBV20-1|-|TRBJ2-3
CSARSGSTDTQYF
TGCAGTGCTAGAAGCGGGAGCACAGATACGCAGTATTTT
>-|TRBV19|-|TRBJ2-3
CASSPLADGTDTQYF
TGTGCCAGTAGTCCACTAGCCGACGGCACAGATACGCAGTATTTT
>many|TRBV6-1|-|TRBJ1-1
CASSAQSTNTEAFF
TGTGCCAGCAGTGCACAGAGCACCAACACTGAAGCTTTCTTT
>-|TRBV15|TRBD2|TRBJ2-2
CATSSPQGLAGVGELFF
TGTGCCACCAGCAGTCCCCAAGGACTAGCGGGAGTCGGGGAGCTGTTTTTT
>-|TRBV18|TRBD1|TRBJ2-7
CASSPPRTGRTYEQYF
TGTGCCAGCTCACCACCCCGGACAGGGAGGACCTACGAGCAGTACTTC
>many|TRBV2|-|TRBJ1-3
CASSASEVWGAGNTIYF
TGTGCCAGCAGTGCATCTGAGGTTTGGGGGGCCGGAAACACCATATATTTT
>many|TRBV29-1|-|TRBJ1-1
CSVAIRGGTEAFF
TGCAGCGTTGCCATAAGGGGGGGTACTGAAGCTTTCTTT
>many|TRBV27|-|TRBJ2-1
CASSYVSGNEQFF
TGTGCCAGCAGTTATGTTAGCGGCAATGAGCAGTTCTTC
>few|TRBV29-1|-|TRBJ2-7
CSVGEPYEQYF
TGCAGCGTTGGGGAGCCCTACGAGCAGTACTTC